This T cell receptor beta chain was recovered during a study of blood T cell repertoires in COVID-19. Study-level background: Acute-phase and convalescent COVID-19 samples originated in the United States, Italy and Spain. PBMCs, B-cell-depleted T cells, or T cells were the source of the cDNA or gDNA that made up the material.

Per the study methods: Nucleated cell number was recorded as an estimate derived from reference gene primer amplification. Generated by immunoSEQ multiplex PCR, the TCRdb table keeps only in-frame clones and is missing some. That table furnishes V, J and clone size, whereas the DNA furnished D and trimming. Among about 59,000 clones listed, about four fifths were seen once. This CDR3 spans 13 amino acids. The germline CDR1 and CDR2 sequences are GTSNPN and SVGIG (reference sequence). Trimming cost V 1 base and J 2 bases, with 8 bases left between them. The TCR was taken from a woman aged 80 or older with acute or convalescent COVID-19. The specimen was peripheral blood. The genes are TRBV30 and TRBJ2-5; TRBD2 might be the D (6 bases). This chain's CDR3 is CAWSGTIQETQYF. DNA for the CDR3: TGTGCCTGGAGTGGGACTATTCAAGAGACCCAGTACTTC.